Presented here are 9 T cell receptor beta chains from one specimen sequenced in a study of regulatory T cells in long-lasting Graves disease. Time point here: persistent/refractory GD, antithyroid drugs over 5 years with positive TRAb. TCR sequences were obtained from RNA taken from PBMCs. In building TCR beta libraries, iRepertoire HTBI primers were used together with Arm-PCR of CDR3 regions. TCRdb independently ran MiXCR on the multiplex PCR reads; one entry per CDR3 protein. The repertoire holds about 660,000 distinct CDR3 sequences, with approximately 31% as singletons. The input for sequencing was peripheral blood mononuclear cells (PBMCs), taken when the disease was refractory, from a patient treated with antithyroid drugs. These TCRs come from a female donor with Graves disease.

The chain recombines TRBV5-1 with TRBJ2-7; the D is unclear. In germline, CDR1 is SGHRS, CDR2 YFSETQ. The CDR3 is 13 amino acids. Trimming pared 0 bases from V and 5 bases from J, leaving 9 bases between. DNA for the CDR3: TGCGCCAGCAGCTTGGACCGGCGCGACGAGCAGTACTTC. It codes for CASSLDRRDEQYF.

This clonotype was counted only a few times. The chain uses TRBV7-2 and TRBJ1-1; 8 bases fit TRBD1. Per germline, CDR1 SGHTA and CDR2 FQGNSA. V was pared by 5 bases and J by 8 bases, with 13 bases of the junction left unmatched. The length of the CDR3 is 15 residues. The chain's CDR3 is CASSPPGQGPSEAFF. Written as DNA, the CDR3 is TGTGCCAGCAGCCCACCAGGACAGGGTCCTTCCGAAGCTTTCTTT.

This sequence joins TRBV27 and TRBJ2-7; 7 bases map to TRBD1. The ends lost 7 bases at V and 3 bases at J; junction bases unmatched: 12. This CDR3 has 15 amino acids. Germline loops: CDR1 MNHEY, CDR2 SMNVEV (reference sequence). The CDR3 protein is CASTGGWGRGYEQYF. The CDR3 nucleotides are TGTGCCAGCACAGGGGGATGGGGTAGGGGCTACGAGCAGTACTTC.

This clonotype has just a few counts. CDR3 DNA: TGTGCCTGGAAAGGGGACGCCAAAAACATTCAGTACTTC. It specifies CAWKGDAKNIQYF. The chain has TRBV30 and TRBJ2-4, with D possibly called TRBD1 or TRBD2 (5 bases each). Germline assignment: CDR1 GTSNPN and CDR2 SVGIG (reference sequence). Deletions cut 4 bases from V and 1 base from J, with 8 bases between. The CDR3 sequence is 13 residues long.

This chain connects TRBV10-3 to TRBJ1-5, with TRBD1 matching over 8 bases. The ends lost 10 bases at V and 1 base at J; junction bases unmatched: 6. Germline CDR1 and CDR2: ENHRY and SYGVKD. This CDR3 contains 14 residues. The DNA for the CDR3 is TGTGCCACCCAGGACAGGGCAAGCAATCAGCCCCAGCATTTT. The encoded protein is CATQDRASNQPQHF.

This chain links TRBV29-1 with TRBJ2-6; D is ambiguous. V lost 6 bases and J lost 0, with 6 bases in between. CDR3 length: 13 residues. Germline values: CDR1 SQVTM, CDR2 ANQGSEA. CDR3 in DNA: TGCAGCGTCAAGCGCTCTGGGGCCAACGTCCTGACTTTC. Translated, it gives CSVKRSGANVLTF.

This clonotype was observed many times. The chain carries TRBV6-1 and TRBJ1-1, with 7 positions matching TRBD1. This CDR3 region has 15 residues. J lost 4 bases, V lost 0 bases, and 5 bases had no gene match. Germline CDR1 reads MNHNS; CDR2 reads SASEGT. The CDR3 nucleotides read TGTGCCAGCAGTGAAGCCGGGACAGCAAGCACTGAAGCTTTCTTT. Translating gives CASSEAGTASTEAFF.

This clonotype turned up a few times. The V call is TRBV12-3 or TRBV12-4, the J call TRBJ1-6; 7 bases are a match to TRBD1. The length of the CDR3 is 14 residues. Trimming at V came to 4 bases and at J to 10 bases, leaving 7 bases not matched to a gene. CDR3 residues: CASSSGTRGSPLHF. As DNA, the CDR3 is TGTGCCAGCAGTTCCGGGACCAGGGGGTCACCCCTCCACTTT.

The chain employs TRBV28 and TRBJ2-3; TRBD2 matches 11 bases. Per the germline V gene, CDR1 is MDHEN and CDR2 is SYDVKM. Unmatched junction bases numbered 4, after V lost 5 bases and J lost 6 bases. The CDR3 covers 14 residues. CDR3 in amino acids: CASSSSGGADTQYF. The CDR3 nucleotides read TGTGCCAGCAGTAGTAGCGGGGGGGCGGATACGCAGTATTTT.